This T cell receptor beta chain was obtained from a study of CD8+CD57+ T cells in acquired aplastic anemia. The CDR3 consists of 16 residues. The V gene's germline CDR1 is SEHNR and CDR2 FQNEAQ (reference sequence). V shed 6 bases and J 5 bases; nucleotides not matched to a gene: 14. Genomic DNA templated the TCR beta VDJ and CDR3 profiling. Each CDR3 protein gets one entry after TCRdb re-called the reads with MiXCR. The data show approximately 200,000 distinct CDR3 sequences, around 66% seen once. Details on this clonotype: Antigen specificity is unknown.

Study findings and constraints: Patients had roughly 29 CD8+ CDR3 sequences in common with controls (the shared set).

This receptor was identified in a human donor with severe aplastic anemia or a healthy control (not recorded which). This chain uses TRBV7-9 with TRBJ1-2; 8 positions agree with TRBD1. Sequenced sample: sorted CD4+, CD8+, or CD8+CD57+ T cells (not recorded which) from PBMCs. CDR3 loop: CASRGPNRGGGYGYTF. CDR3 DNA sequence: TGTGCCAGCAGAGGTCCAAACAGGGGGGGGGGATATGGCTACACCTTC.